This TCR beta chain is from a study of CD8+CD57+ T cells in acquired aplastic anemia. Notes on the study in general: In CD8+ cells, Simpson's diversity showed no significant difference between patients and controls.

In regard to this clonotype: Its antigen remains unidentified.

Germline assignment: CDR1 SGHKS and CDR2 YYEKEE (reference sequence). Trimming cost V 3 bases and J 5 bases; bases outside gene matches: 7. CDR3 length equals 15 residues. It was patients with CD8+CD57+ cell expansion by flow cytometry who were chosen for sequencing. As a group, the patients uniformly had severe acquired aplastic anemia. At blood sampling, none of the patients had yet received therapy. The template for TCR beta VDJ and CDR3 sequence profiling was genomic DNA. Using its own MiXCR run on the reads, TCRdb lists one record per CDR3 protein. The sample contains around 430,000 distinct CDR3 sequences, over 25% of which appear only once.

The sequenced sample consisted of sorted CD4+, CD8+, or CD8+CD57+ T cells (not recorded which) from PBMCs. The rearrangement links TRBV5-5 to TRBJ2-3, with TRBD1 matching 9 bases. This receptor was identified in a human donor with aplastic anemia. CDR3 amino acids: CASSWIMDRGDTQYF. CDR3 bases: TGTGCCAGCAGCTGGATTATGGACAGGGGAGATACGCAGTATTTT.